Shown below are 22 T cell receptor beta chains from a single sample sequenced in a study of T cell responses to AZD1222 COVID-19 vaccine. Repertoires were generated with immunoSEQ multiplex PCR, while TCRdb's copy carries only in-frame clones and drops some. The sample records about 130,000 clones, about 90% being singletons. The specimen comprised peripheral blood, sampled on day 0 of AZD1222 vaccination. These receptors were taken from an adult in good health.

The table lists this clone with a count of one. The chain combines TRBV5-8 with TRBJ2-7, with D possibly matching TRBD2 (6 bases). CDR1 is SGHTS and CDR2 is YDEGEE in the germline V gene. V was trimmed by 5 bases and J by 2 bases, leaving 17 bases between them. This CDR3 comprises 15 residues. The CDR3 nucleotides are TGTGCCAGCAGGCAGAGGGGACGGAGGGCCTACGAGCAGTACTTC. Protein product: CASRQRGRRAYEQYF.

The rearrangement joins TRBV5-4 to TRBJ1-2, with D perhaps TRBD1 (5 bases). Germline assignment: CDR1 SGHNT and CDR2 YYREEE (reference sequence). V lost 1 base, J lost 9 bases, and 19 bases lay in between. The CDR3 runs to 15 residues. CDR3 DNA sequence: TGTGCCAGCAGCTTGTTAGCGGAGGGACCCCTTAGCTACACCTTC. Translation: CASSLLAEGPLSYTF.

The chain links TRBV7-6 to TRBJ2-1; 7 bases map to TRBD2. Germline assignment: CDR1 SGHVS and CDR2 FNYEAQ. V was clipped by 5 bases and J by 9 bases; unmatched bases: 7. The CDR3 is 13 residues long. Here the CDR3 reads CASSPEPGGEQFF. DNA of the CDR3: TGTGCCAGCAGCCCCGAACCGGGAGGTGAGCAGTTCTTC.

The count of this clone is one. The genes are TRBV6-5 and TRBJ1-1; TRBD1 agrees at 8 bases. CDR1 MNHEY and CDR2 SVGAGI come from the germline V gene. The CDR3 extends over 16 amino acids. Trimming at V came to 2 bases and at J to 0 bases, leaving 5 bases not matched to a gene. The DNA for the CDR3 is TGTGCCAGCAGTTACAGGGACAGGATTATGAACACTGAAGCTTTCTTT. Its translation is CASSYRDRIMNTEAFF.

This chain uses TRBV7-9 with TRBJ1-1; D is unclear. The CDR3 contains 11 residues. Germline assignment: CDR1 SEHNR and CDR2 FQNEAQ (reference sequence). Trimming shortened V by 6 bases and J by 6 bases, and 8 bases separated the two germline ends. CDR3 DNA sequence: TGTGCCAGCAGGTCCGGGGCTGAAGCTTTCTTT. Protein product: CASRSGAEAFF.

This chain joins TRBV18 and TRBJ2-1, with 13 bases aligning to TRBD2. V lost 4 bases, J lost 3 bases, and 6 bases stayed unmatched. This CDR3 is built from 17 residues. Germline V lookup: CDR1 KGHSH, CDR2 LQKENI. The CDR3 coding sequence is TGTGCCAGCTCACACATACTAGCGGGGGGGTTCTACAATGAGCAGTTCTTC. The encoded protein is CASSHILAGGFYNEQFF.

The CDR3 reads CAISEEGWNTGELFF. CDR3 nucleotides: TGTGCCATCAGTGAGGAGGGCTGGAACACCGGGGAGCTGTTTTTT. The V gene is TRBV10-3, the J gene TRBJ2-2; D possibly corresponds to TRBD2 (5 bases). CDR3 length: 15 residues. Trimming left V 2 bases short and J 1 base short, with 8 bases between. Germline CDR1 reads ENHRY; CDR2 reads SYGVKD.

This clone has only one observation. This chain links TRBV25-1 with TRBJ2-7; the match to TRBD2 covers 8 bases. The CDR3 is 16 amino acids. V lost 8 bases to trimming and J lost 0 bases; unmatched junction nucleotides: 12. Germline V gene lookup returns CDR1 MGHDK and CDR2 SYGVNS. CDR3 bases: TGTGCCAGCGGAACAACTAGCGGACTTAGCTCCTACGAGCAGTACTTC. The encoded protein is CASGTTSGLSSYEQYF.

This clone appeared a single time. The chain uses TRBV18 and TRBJ1-4, with 7 bases matching TRBD1. V lost 6 bases to trimming and J lost 6 bases; unmatched junction nucleotides: 10. This CDR3 is built from 15 residues. CDR1 KGHSH and CDR2 LQKENI come from the germline V gene. This CDR3 reads CASSLGTDSDEKLFF. In DNA form, the CDR3 reads TGTGCCAGCTCTCTCGGGACAGACAGTGATGAAAAACTGTTTTTT.

Notes on this clone: One end of the junction varies from germline; a read error may be responsible. The V and J genes are TRBV6-4 and TRBJ2-3; D gene ambiguous. This CDR3 has 17 residues. Looked up from germline, CDR1 is MRHNA and CDR2 is SNTAGT. CDR3 region: CASSDSGFGPGTDTQYF. CDR3 sequence (DNA): TGTGCCAGCAGCGACTCAGGATTCGGGCCCGGCACAGATACGCAGTATTTT.

V gene TRBV3-1 (or the pseudogene TRBV3-2) combines with J gene TRBJ1-2; 7 bases fit TRBD1. The CDR3 runs 14 residues. CDR1 and CDR2 (germline): LGHDT, YNNKEL (reference sequence). With 5 bases clipped from V and 4 bases from J, the junction kept 7 bases outside the gene matches. The CDR3 DNA follows: TGTGCCAGCAGCTATCCGGGACAGCTCTATGGCTACACCTTC. Its translation: CASSYPGQLYGYTF.

The CDR3 is CASSLSGTGAGYTF. CDR3 DNA: TGTGCCAGCAGTTTATCCGGGACAGGGGCGGGCTACACCTTC. The V call is TRBV28, the J call TRBJ1-2, with 10 bases aligning to TRBD1. Trimming took 1 base from V and 8 from J; bases not matched to a gene: 4. CDR3 size: 14 residues. Germline-derived CDR1 and CDR2 are MDHEN and SYDVKM.

The chain has TRBV6-5 and TRBJ2-5; 9 bases map to TRBD1. V trimming: 2 bases; J trimming: 3 bases; junction bases outside the gene matches: 7. The CDR3 extends over 16 amino acids. Looked up from germline, CDR1 is MNHEY and CDR2 is SVGAGI. The CDR3 region has the DNA TGTGCCAGCAGTTACAGGGGACAGGGATGGGAAGAGACCCAGTACTTC. This translates into CASSYRGQGWEETQYF.

The chain couples TRBV9 to TRBJ1-1; D gene unclear. The CDR3 extends over 13 amino acids. CDR1 is SGDLS and CDR2 is YYNGEE in the germline V gene. Trimming took 0 bases from V and 6 from J, leaving 9 bases between them. The CDR3, as DNA: TGTGCCAGCAGCGTAGACAAGGGCTCTGAAGCTTTCTTT. As protein: CASSVDKGSEAFF.

The genes are TRBV5-4 and TRBJ1-3; 8 bases align to TRBD1. The junction had 4 bases not matched to a gene; V was cut back by 4 bases and J by 4 bases. The CDR3 runs 14 residues. CDR1 and CDR2 (germline): SGHNT, YYREEE (reference sequence). The CDR3 region has the DNA TGTGCCAGCAGCACTGGACAGGGAGGAAACACCATATATTTT. The encoded protein is CASSTGQGGNTIYF.

The chain has TRBV19 and TRBJ1-2, with 8 bases identical to TRBD1. Germline V lookup: CDR1 LNHDA, CDR2 SQIVND (reference sequence). The CDR3 loop spans 13 amino acids. V lost 8 bases, J lost 10 bases, and 12 bases stayed unmatched. The CDR3 nucleotides read TGTGCCAGTGCCGGACAGGGAGAACTAGACTACACCTTC. This gives the protein CASAGQGELDYTF.

This clone was recorded once. The genes are TRBV6-2 or TRBV6-3 and TRBJ1-6, with TRBD1 as a possible D gene (6 bases). Germline V gene data show CDR1 as MNHEY and CDR2 as SVGEGT. This CDR3 contains 15 residues. Trimming left V 4 bases short and J 7 bases short, with 14 bases between. The CDR3 bases are TGTGCCAGCAGTTTTAGGCAGGGGCTGAATTCACCCCTCCACTTT. Amino acid sequence: CASSFRQGLNSPLHF.

CDR3 bases: TGTGCCAGCAGCTTAGTTAGTGGGGTCCTCACAGATACGCAGTATTTT. Translation gives CASSLVSGVLTDTQYF. The chain carries TRBV7-2 and TRBJ2-3; D gene uncertain. This CDR3 is built from 16 residues. V was trimmed by 1 base and J by 2 bases, leaving 13 bases between them. The germline V gene encodes CDR1 SGHTA and CDR2 FQGNSA.

This rearrangement joins TRBV7-6 to TRBJ2-7, with D unresolved. The CDR3 length is 15 residues. V lost 1 base, J lost 1 base, and 11 bases lay in between. Germline CDR1 and CDR2: SGHVS and FNYEAQ. The CDR3 reads CASSLEGSKSYEQYF. The DNA for the CDR3 is TGTGCCAGCAGCTTAGAGGGTAGTAAGTCCTACGAGCAGTACTTC. Full variable domain (outside the CDR3, taken from reference TRBV7-6 and TRBJ2-7): GAGVSQSPRYKVTKRGQDVALRCDPISGHVSLYWYRQALGQGPEFLTYFNYEAQQDKSGLPNDRFSAERPEGSISTLTIQRTEQRDSAMYRCASSLEGSKSYEQYFGPGTRLTVT.

The genes are TRBV9 and TRBJ2-3; no clear D. V was clipped by 0 bases and J by 2 bases, with 7 bases between them. The CDR3 contains 14 residues. The V gene's germline CDR1 is SGDLS and CDR2 YYNGEE. The DNA for the CDR3 is TGTGCCAGCAGCGTAGCGCCATACACAGATACGCAGTATTTT. It is translated as CASSVAPYTDTQYF.

The chain carries TRBV5-1 and TRBJ1-5; the D is unclear. The germline V and J ends were trimmed by 2 bases and 5 bases, with 20 bases remaining between them. The CDR3 contains 17 residues. Per the germline V gene, CDR1 is SGHRS and CDR2 is YFSETQ. The CDR3 bases are TGCGCCAGCAGCTTTTCGAGGGTTTATCTTTCGGATCAGCCCCAGCATTTT. This encodes CASSFSRVYLSDQPQHF.

The V gene is TRBV7-2, the J gene TRBJ2-2, with D unclear. This CDR3 has 16 amino acids. The V gene lost 5 bases and the J gene lost 1 base, with 14 bases spanning the gap. Germline lookup yields CDR1 SGHTA and CDR2 FQGNSA. The CDR3 nucleotides read TGTGCCAGCAGCCCCTGGGGTAGCAAGAACACCGGGGAGCTGTTTTTT. This sequence encodes CASSPWGSKNTGELFF.